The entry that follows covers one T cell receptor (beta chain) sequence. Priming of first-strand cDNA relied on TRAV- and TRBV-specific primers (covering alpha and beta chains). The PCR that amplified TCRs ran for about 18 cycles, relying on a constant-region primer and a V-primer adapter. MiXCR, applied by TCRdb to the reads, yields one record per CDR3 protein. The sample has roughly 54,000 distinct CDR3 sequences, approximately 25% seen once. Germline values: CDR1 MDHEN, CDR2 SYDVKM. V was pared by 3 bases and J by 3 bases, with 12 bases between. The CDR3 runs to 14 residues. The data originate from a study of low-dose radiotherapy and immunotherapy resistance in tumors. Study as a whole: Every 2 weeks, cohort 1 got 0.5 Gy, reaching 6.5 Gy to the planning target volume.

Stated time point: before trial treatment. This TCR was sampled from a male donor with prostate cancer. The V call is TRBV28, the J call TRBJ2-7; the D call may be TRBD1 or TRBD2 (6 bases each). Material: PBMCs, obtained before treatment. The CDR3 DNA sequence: TGTGCCAGCAGTTTGACCGGGGGCCGCTACGAGCAGTACTTC. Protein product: CASSLTGGRYEQYF. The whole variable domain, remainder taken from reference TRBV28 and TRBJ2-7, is DVKVTQSSRYLVKRTGEKVFLECVQDMDHENMFWYRQDPGLGLRLIYFSYDVKMKEKGDIPEGYSVSREKKERFSLILESASTNQTSMYLCASSLTGGRYEQYFGPGTRLTVT.